This paragraph covers one T cell receptor (beta chain) sequence. Its specificity is not known. The germline CDR1 and CDR2 sequences are MGHRA and YSYEKL. The CDR3 has 14 residues. The record originates from a study of CXCR3-negative and CXCR3-positive naive CD8 T cells. Notes on the study in general: Similarly elevated diversity marked both naive subsets, with memory CD8+ cells showing far lower diversity. Expression of CXCR3 was partially reduced after cryopreservation, and fresh PBMCs were used in most assays. When CXCR3-positive naive cells were set against CXCR3-negative naive cells, the former had more hydrophobic TRB CDR3s. Naive subsets displayed similar surface CD5, and TCR strength was inferred from TRB CDR3 properties.

Libraries were UMI-labeled 5' RACE TRB cDNA. Reanalyzing the 5' RACE reads, TCRdb keeps one entry per CDR3 protein, without DNA. Recorded for this sample: about 130,000 distinct CDR3 sequences. This chain links TRBV4-1 with TRBJ1-5; as DNA is missing, the TRBD1 call by TCRdb cannot be tested. Input material: naive CXCR3+ CD8+ T cells from blood. Subset of the sample: CD45RO-CCR7+CD27+CD95- naive CD8+ T cells expressing CXCR3 (TNR3+). This receptor was obtained from a human donor in good health. Some clones in this sample may be carry-over from other donors' samples. The CDR3 here is CASSRQGGNQPQHF.